Sequencing of this TCR beta chain was carried out in a study of early T cells in non-severe SARS-CoV-2 infection (dated by TCRdb to about 2021). For the study in its entirety: Because TCR sequencing relied on bulk RNA taken from unsorted whole blood, pairing of alpha and beta chains was not possible. What the work shows at the level of the full study, not this receptor alone: VDJdb matching was skewed toward anti-spike CD8 responses and likely underestimated virus-specific expansions, missing private and CD4 specificities.

The library was prepared using 5' RACE. Sequencer: NextSeq 500. In the TCR library protocol, unique molecular identifiers were attached to individual cDNA molecules to correct for PCR bias and sequencing error. Sequencing covered both TCR alpha and beta chains, and within each sample the abundances of alpha and beta sequences were tightly co-correlated. Per the source publication's procedure: Decombinator V4 was used to annotate the V gene, J gene and CDR3 of the TCR sequences. TCRs were defined as expanded if a significant change between any two time points was detected under a Poisson model with p below 0.0001. TCR abundances were normalised to the total number of TCRs sequenced per sample and expressed as counts per million. VDJdb, accessed 1 November 2021, was searched for CMV, EBV and SARS-CoV-2 annotated TCRs, with TCRs annotated for multiple antigens excluded. Using fastp trimming at Q25 and MiXCR clonotype assembly, TCRdb reanalyzed the public sequencing data and kept in-frame beta chains. A single entry per CDR3 protein holds the most common genes and DNA from its merged rows. None of the V and J calls come from the authors' own analysis; TCRdb made them. Present in this sample are about 66,000 distinct CDR3 sequences, over 8% of which were seen just once. The ten largest clones capture approximately 3% of the sample.

This was a case-control study nested in a cohort of healthcare workers in London, UK, who had nasopharyngeal swab PCR tests and blood samples taken every week. Between 23 and 31 March 2020, the week of the UK lockdown, healthcare workers were enrolled and then followed up weekly for as long as 16 weeks. Concerning this clonotype: This clone's antigen is unknown. No qualities accompany the bases; no much larger clone lies one base away.

The sequencing input was whole blood. This clonotype was obtained from an adult who was a healthcare worker with PCR-confirmed SARS-CoV-2 infection or an uninfected control (not recorded which).

The CDR3 region has the sequence CASTPGTTKETQYF. The DNA is as follows: TGCGCCAGCACCCCCGGGACTACAAAGGAGACCCAGTACTTC. This chain joins TRBV5-1 to TRBJ2-5; 7 middle bases align to TRBD2. V lost 6 bases and J lost 5 bases, and the count of bases not matched to a germline gene is 10. CDR3 length: 14 amino acids, cysteine to phenylalanine. The read is trimmed to its CDR3 DNA, 42 bases read in frame from base 1. The germline V gene yields SGHRS for CDR1 and YFSETQ for CDR2.